This TCR beta chain appears in the sequencing data of a study of PD-1 blockade in classical Hodgkin lymphoma (dated by TCRdb to the early 2020s). For the wider study: Nivolumab dosing was 3 mg/kg intravenously every 2 weeks, continuing until either disease progression or unacceptable toxicity. To define a peripheral blood immune signature of response to PD-1 blockade in classical Hodgkin lymphoma, the study combined TCR beta sequencing with CyTOF.

CDR1 and CDR2 are drawn from the germline V gene: SGDLS, YYNGEE. A distance of 16 bases separates the germline ends of V and J, which lose 0 bases and 6 bases respectively. The CDR3 runs 15 residues from the cysteine to the phenylalanine. Only CDR3 DNA remains: 45 bases, in frame from the first base. Genomic DNA was isolated using the Qiagen DNeasy kit from unsorted PBMCs as well as from negatively selected CD4+ and CD8+ fractions. TCR beta CDR3 regions were amplified by immunoSEQ multiplex PCR using primers annealing to V and J segments. A synthetic immune receptor repertoire was used to minimize amplification bias, and any residual bias was removed computationally once sequencing was done. Turning to the authors' computational methods: Repertoire diversity was quantified as the Shannon entropy index using custom Python scripts. Unsorted, CD4+ and CD8+ repertoires were analyzed separately, except for combined analyses in which CD4+ and CD8+ sequences were merged in silico. A clone counted as expanded when the clone's frequency after treatment rose at least 2-fold relative to C1D1, and clones undetected at baseline were given a pseudocount of 0.5. Singleton clones were defined as clones with 0 or 1 copy at C1D1, and non-singleton clones were defined as clones with 2 or more copies. Clones expanded in unsorted samples were assigned a CD4+, CD8+ or unknown annotation through matching of protein sequences in sorted samples from the same patient. Wilcoxon tests on paired samples were used to test changes in diversity from C1D1 to C4D1. TCRdb carries this immuneACCESS record with in-frame sequences only. Its versions omit some clonotypes, under half of them owing to an unresolved V gene in the studies checked, with the rest unexplained. That table is the source of V, J and clone size, and D and trimming were worked out from the DNA. The sample table contains fewer than 95,000 clones; only one count was recorded for approximately 83% of them. The ten largest clones take up 15% to 20% of the sample.

Interpreted using the paper, the time point label stands for: cycle 4 day 1 (C4D1), after 6 weeks of nivolumab. All trial patients had relapsed after autologous stem cell transplantation, with cohorts A, B and C differing in prior brentuximab vedotin exposure. The trial cohort was composed of about 60 patients with relapsed/refractory classical Hodgkin lymphoma, for whom complete response, partial response or progressive disease was recorded as best overall response. Single-agent nivolumab was administered to trial patients in the multi-cohort phase II CheckMate 205 trial. An independent review committee assessed best overall response by applying the 2007 International Working Group response criteria. Trial PBMCs were collected immediately before nivolumab initiation (C1D1) and during therapy at cycle 2 day 1 and cycle 4 day 1. Peripheral blood was collected in 8 mL Vacutainer Cell Preparation Tubes, from which PBMCs were isolated by centrifugation and then cryopreserved.

Overall results and qualifications from the work: Baseline TCR diversity was reported as lower in newly diagnosed patients than in healthy donors, and lower still in relapsed/refractory patients. Trial patients achieving complete response had baseline diversity similar to newly diagnosed patients, whereas partial responders and progressors had significantly lower diversity. The study was restricted to a single clinical trial cohort, and the causes of repertoire differences, possibly disease activity or prior therapy, were left undefined. Patients starting nivolumab less than 1 year after ASCT had lower diversity and were excluded from later analyses to avoid confounding by immune reconstitution. A significant rise by C4D1 was seen in CD4+ but not CD8+ TCR diversity (p=0.0027 vs p=0.16), with the rise being most apparent in complete responders (p=0.02).

With regard to this clone: Its recognized antigen is unknown. Per-base quality was not reported, and no clone a single base away is much larger than it.

This sequence was found in a human donor with classical Hodgkin lymphoma. Sequenced here: peripheral blood mononuclear cells (PBMCs), sampled before the fourth cycle of nivolumab. The chain is encoded by TRBV9 joined to TRBJ2-7; the D gene is tentatively TRBD1 or TRBD2, each matching 6 bases. The CDR3 corresponds to CASSVGHGGLSEQYF. The DNA reads as follows: TGTGCCAGCAGCGTAGGTCACGGGGGCTTGAGCGAGCAGTACTTC.